Shown below are 11 T cell receptor beta chains from a single sample sequenced in a study of CD8 T cells in ankylosing spondylitis. TCRdb recomputed calls from the 5' RACE reads with MiXCR, one row per CDR3 protein. This sample has tens of thousands of distinct CDR3 sequences; 4.5% to 6% occur once, and the top ten carry roughly 12%. The sequencing sample was made of blood, either unsorted or a sorted T cell fraction (not recorded which). Receptor source: a male donor with ankylosing spondylitis or in good health (not recorded which).

At least ten counts were recorded for this clonotype. This chain uses TRBV6-5 with TRBJ2-1; D gene uncertain. The germline V gene encodes CDR1 MNHEY and CDR2 SVGAGI. V lost 6 bases and J lost 4, with 16 bases in between. This CDR3 region has 15 residues. The CDR3 here is CASSPKVVRYNEQFF. CDR3 DNA sequence: TGTGCCAGCAGCCCCAAGGTGGTGAGATACAATGAGCAGTTCTTC.

This clonotype came up many times. The rearrangement uses TRBV3-1 and TRBJ2-5, with D hard to call. The V and J ends lost 0 bases and 2 bases respectively, with 10 bases between them. This CDR3 contains 15 residues. The germline CDR1 and CDR2 sequences are LGHDT and YNNKEL (reference sequence). CDR3 DNA sequence: TGTGCCAGCAGCCAAGAGGAGCACCTTCAAGAGACCCAGTACTTC. Translated: CASSQEEHLQETQYF.

This clonotype has ten or more counts. This chain connects TRBV5-1 to TRBJ1-4; D gene unclear. CDR1 SGHRS and CDR2 YFSETQ come from the germline V gene. There are 14 residues in the CDR3. The V and J ends lost 4 bases and 0 bases respectively, with 7 bases between them. In nucleotides, the CDR3 is TGCGCCAGCAGCCGACAAGCAACTAATGAAAAACTGTTTTTT. Translation gives CASSRQATNEKLFF.

The table lists this clonotype with many counts. The V gene is TRBV7-9, the J gene TRBJ2-1; possibly TRBD1 or TRBD2 for D (5 bases each). Germline V gene data show CDR1 as SEHNR and CDR2 as FQNEAQ (reference sequence). The V gene lost 4 bases and the J gene lost 1 base, with 11 bases spanning the gap. The CDR3 runs 15 residues. For the CDR3, the DNA is TGTGCCAGCAGCTCCGGGACGGGTTCCTACAATGAGCAGTTCTTC. Translation gives CASSSGTGSYNEQFF.

The chain links TRBV7-2 to TRBJ1-3, with D unresolved. The CDR3 is 15 residues long. Germline V CDR1 and CDR2: SGHTA, FQGNSA. With 5 bases removed from V and 0 bases from J, the gap between germline ends came to 11 bases. The CDR3 region is CASSPDLHSGNTIYF. DNA of the CDR3: TGTGCCAGCAGCCCTGACTTACACTCTGGAAACACCATATATTTT.

This clonotype has at least ten counts. This chain joins TRBV19 and TRBJ2-3; 13 positions agree with TRBD2. CDR1 is LNHDA, CDR2 SQIVND, per germline (reference sequence). J was trimmed by 2 bases and V by 0 bases; bases with no gene match: 2. The CDR3 runs 17 residues. This CDR3 reads CASSIDGLAGATDTQYF. The CDR3 DNA sequence: TGTGCCAGTAGTATAGACGGACTAGCGGGAGCCACAGATACGCAGTATTTT. The whole variable domain, filled in from reference TRBV19 and TRBJ2-3, reads DGGITQSPKYLFRKEGQNVTLSCEQNLNHDAMYWYRQDPGQGLRLIYYSQIVNDFQKGDIAEGYSVSREKKESFPLTVTSAQKNPTAFYLCASSIDGLAGATDTQYFGPGTRLTVL.

This clonotype was recorded at least ten times. The chain uses TRBV5-1 and TRBJ2-7, with D possibly matching TRBD2 (5 bases). Trimming removed 0 bases from V and 4 bases from J, with 11 bases in between. This CDR3 region has 14 residues. The V gene's germline CDR1 is SGHRS and CDR2 YFSETQ. The CDR3 sequence: CASSLEGGQYEQYF. DNA of the CDR3: TGCGCCAGCAGCTTGGAAGGAGGTCAGTACGAGCAGTACTTC.

This clonotype was observed many times. The chain couples TRBV29-1 to TRBJ2-3; D gene unclear. In germline, CDR1 is SQVTM, CDR2 ANQGSEA. The germline V and J ends were trimmed by 2 bases and 2 bases, with 5 bases remaining between them. The CDR3 is 12 residues long. Written as DNA, the CDR3 is TGCAGCGTTGAACCGATCACAGATACGCAGTATTTT. It translates to CSVEPITDTQYF.

This clonotype was observed many times. The rearrangement joins TRBV7-8 to TRBJ1-1; the D is unclear. V lost 3 bases and J lost 3, with 8 bases in between. Germline V lookup: CDR1 SGHVS, CDR2 FQNEAQ. This CDR3 has 13 residues. The CDR3 DNA reads TGTGCCAGCAGCTTTGGAGGGTACACTGAAGCTTTCTTT. Translated, it gives CASSFGGYTEAFF.

This clonotype was found many times. This sequence joins TRBV2 and TRBJ2-7; possible D gene TRBD2, 6 bases. Trimming stripped 11 bases from V and 0 bases from J, with 17 bases between. Per the germline V gene, CDR1 is SNHLY and CDR2 is FYNNEI. The length of the CDR3 is 14 residues. CDR3 coding DNA: TGTGCCGGGACTGGGACCTTAAGCTCCTACGAGCAGTACTTC. This translates into CAGTGTLSSYEQYF.

There are many counts of this clonotype. This rearrangement joins TRBV19 to TRBJ2-1; tentatively, D is TRBD2 (5 bases). V was cut by 7 bases and J by 3 bases, with 19 bases left in between. Germline lookup yields CDR1 LNHDA and CDR2 SQIVND (reference sequence). CDR3 length: 16 amino acids. The CDR3 sequence is CASKGSGSRLYNEQFF. CDR3 sequence (DNA): TGTGCCAGTAAAGGCAGCGGCTCCCGACTCTACAATGAGCAGTTCTTC. Complete variable domain (other parts from reference TRBV19 and TRBJ2-1): DGGITQSPKYLFRKEGQNVTLSCEQNLNHDAMYWYRQDPGQGLRLIYYSQIVNDFQKGDIAEGYSVSREKKESFPLTVTSAQKNPTAFYLCASKGSGSRLYNEQFFGPGTRLTVL.